The clone carrying this T cell receptor beta chain appeared a few times. The antigen is not known. The source of the sample is a study of blood T cells in healthy people across ages. Study-wide points: PBMCs went unsorted, and a conclusive naive versus antigen-experienced comparison was therefore prevented.

Primers used in a second PCR of roughly 6 to 11 cycles were a sample-barcoded 5' primer and a J-beta primer mix. Each CDR3 protein gets one entry after TCRdb re-called the 5' RACE reads with MiXCR. The table includes 850,000 to 950,000 distinct CDR3 sequences, 29% detected once. This CDR3 is 15 amino acids long. V was clipped by 4 bases and J by 8 bases; unmatched bases: 7. Germline-derived CDR1 and CDR2 are SGDLS and YYNGEE. This chain links TRBV9 with TRBJ1-6; 9 nucleotides align to TRBD1. Sequenced input: blood. The receptor was derived from a woman older than 75 in good health. The CDR3 coding sequence is TGTGCCAGCAGCCCCGGACAGGGGTCATATTCACCCCTCCACTTT. Translation gives CASSPGQGSYSPLHF.